The 18 T cell receptor beta chains presented below share a single source sample, sequenced in a study of human T cells and chemical hapten exposure. TCRdb re-analysed the RACE reads in MiXCR, keeping a single row per CDR3 protein. The sample consists of 150,000 to 200,000 distinct CDR3 sequences, around 13% of them appearing once. Documented time point: patch test 1, 2 weeks after DPC sensitization. Indicated treatment: therapeutic diphenylcyclopropenone sensitization with weekly scalp DPC. The specimen comprised whole blood, sampled in connection with sensitization to the hapten diphenylcyclopropenone (DPC). The receptors stem from a woman in her 30s with alopecia areata. Some clones in this sample may be carry-over from other donors' samples.

In this sample, this clonotype turned up a few times. This chain connects TRBV15 to TRBJ1-5, with D tentatively TRBD1 (5 bases). In germline, CDR1 is LNHNV, CDR2 YYDKDF (reference sequence). This CDR3 is built from 16 residues. Trimming took off 0 bases at V and 1 base at J, with 10 bases between the two ends. The chain's CDR3 is CATSRDLGGSNQPQHF. Here the CDR3 DNA reads TGTGCCACCAGCAGAGATTTGGGGGGAAGCAATCAGCCCCAGCATTTT.

V and J are TRBV6-1 and TRBJ2-1; TRBD2 is a possible D gene (5 bases). Looked up from germline, CDR1 is MNHNS and CDR2 is SASEGT. The CDR3 contains 16 residues. The V gene lost 4 bases and the J gene lost 0 bases, with 13 bases spanning the gap. Here the CDR3 DNA reads TGTGCCAGCAGTGTTCAGAACGAGGGCTCCTACAATGAGCAGTTCTTC. Translating gives CASSVQNEGSYNEQFF.

V usage is TRBV20-1 and J usage is TRBJ2-2, with D unclear. Trimming stripped 4 bases from V and 3 bases from J, with 6 bases between. The CDR3 contains 12 residues. CDR1 and CDR2 (germline): DFQATT, SNEGSKA (reference sequence). CDR3 region: CSATSDTGELFF. CDR3 nucleotides: TGCAGTGCTACGTCCGACACCGGGGAGCTGTTTTTT.

This clonotype occurred a few times. The V and J genes are TRBV13 and TRBJ2-1; 8 bases are a match to TRBD2. The germline V gene encodes CDR1 PRHDT and CDR2 FYEKMQ (reference sequence). Trimming took 2 bases from V and 5 from J; bases not matched to a gene: 5. The CDR3 is made up of 15 amino acids. The CDR3 region is CASSLQTSAHNEQFF. CDR3 DNA: TGTGCCAGCAGCTTACAGACTAGCGCTCACAATGAGCAGTTCTTC.

This clonotype was picked up a small number of times. The chain has TRBV7-9 and TRBJ1-4, with TRBD1 identical over 8 bases. There are 16 residues in the CDR3. Germline loops: CDR1 SEHNR, CDR2 FQNEAQ (reference sequence). The trim removed 5 bases at V and 5 bases at J, leaving 10 bases unmatched. The CDR3, as DNA: TGTGCCAGCAGCCTCGTTAGGACAGGGCGGAATGAAAAACTGTTTTTT. Its protein product is CASSLVRTGRNEKLFF.

A few counts support this clonotype. The J gene is TRBJ2-5, the V gene TRBV9, with D perhaps TRBD1 or TRBD2 (5 bases each). V gave up 4 bases and J gave up 5 bases, with 12 bases separating them. CDR1 SGDLS and CDR2 YYNGEE come from the germline V gene. The CDR3 consists of 13 residues. The DNA for the CDR3 is TGTGCCAGCAGCAGGGACCTGCGGGAGACCCAGTACTTC. It encodes CASSRDLRETQYF.

J is TRBJ2-1 and V is TRBV18, with D unresolved. The germline V gene has CDR1 KGHSH and CDR2 LQKENI. Trimming removed 2 bases from V and 8 bases from J, with 7 bases in between. The CDR3 has 12 amino acids. CDR3 nucleotides: TGTGCCAGCTCACCAGAAGACTATGAGCAGTTCTTC. It is translated as CASSPEDYEQFF. Complete variable domain (other parts from reference TRBV18 and TRBJ2-1): NAGVMQNPRHLVRRRGQEARLRCSPMKGHSHVYWYRQLPEEGLKFMVYLQKENIIDESGMPKERFSAEFPKEGPSILRIQQVVRGDSAAYFCASSPEDYEQFFGPGTRLTVL.

The chain carries TRBV4-1 and TRBJ2-4, with a tentative D call TRBD1 (6 bases). Trimming cost V 4 bases and J 4 bases, with 11 bases left between them. This CDR3 is built from 14 residues. Germline-derived CDR1 and CDR2 are MGHRA and YSYEKL. As DNA, the CDR3 is TGCGCCAGCAGCCCGACGGGACAAAAAAACATTCAGTACTTC. Translating it yields CASSPTGQKNIQYF.

The chain is built from TRBV28 and TRBJ1-5; tentatively, D is TRBD1 (5 bases). V lost 7 bases and J lost 2, with 18 bases in between. Germline CDR1 MDHEN, CDR2 SYDVKM. The CDR3 is 16 amino acids. In DNA, the CDR3 is TGTGCCAGCAACATCTATGGGGGAGGGGGCAATCAGCCCCAGCATTTT. It codes for CASNIYGGGGNQPQHF.

This sequence joins TRBV4-3 and TRBJ2-7; TRBD1 is a possible D gene (5 bases). This CDR3 region has 15 residues. Germline V gene lookup returns CDR1 LGHNA and CDR2 YSLEER. Trimming removed 1 base from V and 2 bases from J, with 12 bases in between. The CDR3: CASSQAHRFTYEQYF. The CDR3 DNA is TGCGCCAGCAGCCAAGCACACAGGTTTACCTACGAGCAGTACTTC.

At least ten counts were recorded for this clonotype. The J gene is TRBJ1-5, the V gene TRBV24-1; D is uncertain. CDR3 length: 13 residues. The ends were cut back, 1 base at V and 6 bases at J, with 6 bases in the middle. Germline CDR1 and CDR2: KGHDR and SFDVKD. CDR3 bases: TGTGCCACCAGTGATTTCGGGATTCAGCCCCAGCATTTT. This codes for CATSDFGIQPQHF.

This clonotype was detected once. The chain joins TRBV6-2 or TRBV6-3 to TRBJ1-2; the D is unclear. The CDR3 length is 13 residues. The V end lost 1 base, the J end lost 3 bases, and 6 bases lay between the germline ends. Germline CDR1 and CDR2: MNHEY and SVGEGT. The DNA for the CDR3 is TGTGCCAGCAGTTACTATGGCCACTATGGCTACACCTTC. This encodes CASSYYGHYGYTF.

This chain connects TRBV20-1 to TRBJ1-3, with a tentative D call TRBD1 (5 bases). The CDR3 covers 16 residues. The germline V gene has CDR1 DFQATT and CDR2 SNEGSKA (reference sequence). V was trimmed by 0 bases and J by 2 bases, leaving 14 bases between them. In nucleotides, the CDR3 is TGCAGTGCTAGAGATCTCGGGGGTCTTGCTGGAAACACCATATATTTT. Translated: CSARDLGGLAGNTIYF.

This clonotype appeared many times. This chain joins TRBV5-5 and TRBJ1-5, with D unresolved. V shed 3 bases and J shed 0 bases, with 13 bases lying between them. The CDR3 has 16 residues. Germline V gene data show CDR1 as SGHKS and CDR2 as YYEKEE (reference sequence). The CDR3 DNA reads TGTGCCAGCAGCTCGATAGGCGGGTATAGCAATCAGCCCCAGCATTTT. This encodes CASSSIGGYSNQPQHF.

The chain couples TRBV7-2 to TRBJ1-1, with a possible D match to TRBD1 (6 bases). With 4 bases removed from V and 11 bases from J, the gap between germline ends came to 14 bases. CDR3 size: 12 residues. Germline V gives CDR1 SGHTA, CDR2 FQGNSA. The CDR3 DNA reads TGTGCCAGCAGCTCATACAGGGTTTCGGCTTTCTTT. This encodes CASSSYRVSAFF.

CDR3 sequence reads: CASSYTGTSNEQYF. The DNA for the CDR3 is TGTGCCAGCAGTTACACCGGGACGTCGAACGAGCAGTACTTC. The V and J genes are TRBV6-2 or TRBV6-3 and TRBJ2-7; D could derive from TRBD1 or TRBD2 (5 bases each). Trimming removed 2 bases at V and 5 bases at J, with 13 bases between. The CDR3 loop spans 14 amino acids. Germline loops: CDR1 MNHEY, CDR2 SVGEGT.

The V gene is TRBV24-1, the J gene TRBJ2-1; D may correspond to TRBD1 or TRBD2 (6 bases each). The CDR3 consists of 16 residues. CDR1 is KGHDR and CDR2 is SFDVKD in the germline V gene. The V gene lost 4 bases and the J gene lost 0 bases, with 12 bases spanning the gap. The CDR3 protein is CATSDPKGGSYNEQFF. In DNA, the CDR3 is TGTGCCACCAGTGACCCCAAGGGGGGCTCCTACAATGAGCAGTTCTTC.

V usage is TRBV18 and J usage is TRBJ2-3, with D possibly TRBD1 on 6 matching bases. There are 15 residues in the CDR3. V was pared by 3 bases and J by 4 bases, with 14 bases between. From germline, CDR1 is KGHSH and CDR2 LQKENI. The CDR3 loop reads CASSPLPDSADTQYF. Here the CDR3 DNA reads TGTGCCAGCTCACCCCTACCGGACAGCGCAGATACGCAGTATTTT.